The clone carrying this TCR beta chain occurred once. Its antigen is not known. Here immunoSEQ multiplex PCR was the method, and the copy in TCRdb shows in-frame clones only, minus some. The table lists 150,000 to 180,000 clones, around 83% of them singletons. This record comes from a study of cytomegalovirus exposure and HLA in healthy donors. Among the roughly 120 subjects of the validation cohort, separate from the roughly 600-subject first cohort, were the donors. The CDR3 has 14 residues. V dropped 0 bases and J dropped 7 bases, with 7 bases sitting between them. Germline V gene sequence: CDR1 MNHNS, CDR2 SASEGT. The study's findings and limits: The classifier reportedly diagnosed cytomegalovirus status with high specificity and sensitivity. About 180 TCR beta chains were listed as cytomegalovirus-associated.

The chain couples TRBV6-1 to TRBJ1-6; no firm D call. The sample comprised PBMCs. This TCR derives from a human donor in good health. This CDR3 is CASSEATDNSPLHF. The CDR3 DNA sequence: TGTGCCAGCAGTGAAGCAACAGACAATTCACCCCTCCACTTT.